Sequencing of this T cell receptor beta chain was carried out in a study of blood T cell repertoires in COVID-19. On the study more broadly: The origin of the acute and convalescent COVID-19 samples was the United States, Italy and Spain. T cells, B-cell-depleted T cells, or PBMCs supplied cDNA or gDNA.

The CDR3 extends over 16 amino acids. The V gene's germline CDR1 is SGHKS and CDR2 YYEKEE (reference sequence). Trimming stripped 1 base from V and 5 bases from J, with 16 bases between. Sequenced by immunoSEQ multiplex PCR; TCRdb stores in-frame clones only, minus some. Of about 160,000 clones listed, approximately 81% are singletons. The specimen sequenced was peripheral blood. The rearrangement uses TRBV5-5 and TRBJ1-5; D not certain. The sequence was collected from a human donor with acute or convalescent COVID-19. The donor label of this sample is uncertain. The chain's CDR3 is CASSLLVSTVDQPQHF. DNA for the CDR3: TGTGCCAGCAGCTTGTTAGTTAGTACGGTAGATCAGCCCCAGCATTTT.